The 7 T cell receptor beta chains listed next were all sequenced from one sample in a study of CD8 T cells in Susac syndrome. RNA totalling about 0.45 to 1 ug underwent reverse transcription with random hexamers. MiXCR, run by TCRdb on the immunoSEQ multiplex PCR reads, gives a single entry per CDR3 protein. The data contain 100,000 to 150,000 distinct CDR3 sequences, 85% to 95% of them singletons. Sequenced: CD8+ T cells from PBMCs. The receptors here all came from a human donor with Susac syndrome.

The J gene is TRBJ2-5, the V gene TRBV9, with D perhaps matching TRBD2 (7 bases). CDR1 is SGDLS, CDR2 YYNGEE, per germline. Trimming shortened V by 5 bases and J by 2 bases, and 16 bases separated the two germline ends. The CDR3 has 15 amino acids. The DNA of the CDR3 is TGTGCCAGCAGTCAAGGGGGGGGACGTCAAGAGACCCAGTACTTC. The encoded protein is CASSQGGGRQETQYF.

The chain joins TRBV24-1 to TRBJ1-5; D is uncertain. Trimming took 4 bases from V and 5 from J, leaving 2 bases between them. The CDR3 sequence is 11 residues long. Germline V gives CDR1 KGHDR, CDR2 SFDVKD. DNA of the CDR3: TGTGCCACCAGTGAGTATCAGCCCCAGCATTTT. This sequence encodes CATSEYQPQHF.

This chain links TRBV29-1 with TRBJ1-2, with D perhaps TRBD1 (6 bases). The CDR3 length is 13 residues. The germline V gene has CDR1 SQVTM and CDR2 ANQGSEA. The ends were cut back, 6 bases at V and 3 bases at J, with 14 bases in the middle. The CDR3 region is CSVGGGWDYGYTF. CDR3 in DNA: TGCAGCGTAGGTGGGGGCTGGGACTATGGCTACACCTTC.

The V and J genes are TRBV27 and TRBJ2-7; D is possibly TRBD1 (6 bases). Germline loops: CDR1 MNHEY, CDR2 SMNVEV (reference sequence). This CDR3 is 14 amino acids long. Trimming stripped 2 bases from V and 3 bases from J, with 11 bases between. The CDR3 sequence: CASSLNREVYEQYF. The CDR3, as DNA: TGTGCCAGCAGTTTAAACAGGGAAGTCTACGAGCAGTACTTC.

The chain carries TRBV2 and TRBJ1-6; D uncertain. The CDR3 consists of 12 residues. V was pared by 4 bases and J by 6 bases, with 4 bases between. The germline gives CDR1 SNHLY, CDR2 FYNNEI. This CDR3 is CASSAGNSPLHF. CDR3 sequence (DNA): TGTGCCAGCAGTGCTGGTAATTCACCCCTCCACTTT. Full variable domain (rest looked up from reference TRBV2 and TRBJ1-6): EPEVTQTPSHQVTQMGQEVILRCVPISNHLYFYWYRQILGQKVEFLVSFYNNEISEKSEIFDDQFSVERPDGSNFTLKIRSTKLEDSAMYFCASSAGNSPLHFGNGTRLTVT.

This chain connects TRBV21-1 to TRBJ2-7; the table assigns TRBD1, which was not confirmed against the DNA. TRBV21-1 is given as a pseudogene. The CDR3 is 13 amino acids. CDR3 sequence: CASEGGVPYEQYF. The CDR3 DNA reads as TGTGCCAGCGAAGGGGGGGTTCCCTACGAGCAGTACTTC.

V gene TRBV19 combines with J gene TRBJ1-6; no firm D call. Germline V gene lookup returns CDR1 LNHDA and CDR2 SQIVND (reference sequence). V lost 6 bases to trimming and J lost 7 bases, with 19 bases between them. CDR3 length equals 16 residues. Here the CDR3 DNA reads TGTGCCAGTAGACCTGGGGTCGGAGCGGGAAATTCACCCCTCCACTTT. Translated, it gives CASRPGVGAGNSPLHF.